Here is one T cell receptor beta chain with its context. The antigen is unknown. This record comes from a study of monozygotic twins with inflammatory bowel disease. Each CDR3 protein gets one entry in TCRdb, which reprocessed the 5' RACE reads and gives no DNA. The sample has about 450,000 distinct CDR3 sequences. Overall study findings and caveats: Neither one strong signal nor one clonotype associated with IBD was supported. No difference was seen in repertoire similarity between concordant and discordant twins, possibly from limited power. Healthy co-twins exceeded IBD patients in TCRbeta diversity as measured by inverse Simpson.

The TCR was taken from a human donor with ulcerative colitis or Crohn's disease, or a healthy co-twin of an affected twin (not recorded which). The sequenced sample consisted of blood.

The CDR3 sequence is CASSQGGLAGPDTQYF. The chain has TRBV4-1 and TRBJ2-3; the D call from TCRdb, TRBD2, cannot be confirmed without DNA. Germline V CDR1 and CDR2: MGHRA, YSYEKL. This CDR3 contains 16 residues.